This T cell receptor (beta chain) comes out of a study of beta chain features in type 1 diabetes. Whole-study findings and limits: Whether TCRB rearrangement is influenced by HLA type went unresolved here. Patients with type 1 diabetes showed fewer VDJ junction insertions and more deletions.

Of the isolated RNA, all was reverse transcribed, and so the sequenced material was expressed TCRB transcripts. Repertoires were generated with immunoSEQ multiplex PCR, while TCRdb's copy carries only in-frame clones and drops some. The table has about 150,000 clones, more than 9.5% seen once. Via the markers CD45RO/CCR7/CD25/CD127/CD95/CD27, stem cell-like memory, regulatory, central memory and naive CD4+ cells were sorted. Purity of each sorted population was above 95%. V trimming: 4 bases; J trimming: 5 bases; junction bases outside the gene matches: 5. This CDR3 spans 14 amino acids. Germline assignment: CDR1 SGHRS and CDR2 YFSETQ. Comments on this clone: What it binds is unknown.

The receptor comes from a man aged 18-30 years in good health. The chain recombines TRBV5-1 with TRBJ2-5, with 10 bases fitting TRBD1. The sample comprised central memory CD4+ T cells from blood. In DNA form, the CDR3 reads TGCGCCAGCAGCACCTGGACAGGGGGGGAGACCCAGTACTTC. This translates into CASSTWTGGETQYF.